The clone carrying this TCR beta chain was detected many times. What it recognizes is unknown. The data derive from a study of T cells after yellow fever vaccination. V lost 3 bases and J lost 3, with 14 bases in between. The CDR3 has 16 amino acids. Germline CDR1 is KGHSH and CDR2 is LQKENI. Template switching by 5'RACE produced TCR cDNA, adding a universal primer site and UMIs. TCRdb fed the 5' RACE reads into MiXCR, producing one record per CDR3 protein. The sample includes over 150,000 distinct CDR3 sequences, under 7.5% of them seen just once. Findings of the study overall: Contamination by abundant bulk-population clonotypes could be present in FACS-sorted repertoires. A large majority of primary-vaccination clones showed up again after the booster (about 96% CD4, around 88% CD8). Peaking faster, on day 5 versus 15, the secondary response was nonetheless weaker.

V is TRBV18 and J is TRBJ2-2; a weak D match, TRBD2 (7 bases). The material sequenced was CD4+ T cells sorted from PBMCs, taken 5 days after the first yellow fever vaccination. The receptor was derived from a man younger than 35 who received the YFV17D yellow fever vaccine. This chain's CDR3 is CASSPPPGGDTGELFF. The CDR3 region has the DNA TGTGCCAGCTCACCCCCGCCGGGGGGCGACACCGGGGAGCTGTTTTTT.